This entry is about one TCR beta chain. Its antigen is not known. CDR1 is SGHNT, CDR2 YYREEE, per germline (reference sequence). The CDR3 sequence is 15 residues long. V shed 1 base and J 7 bases; nucleotides not matched to a gene: 4. This sample stems from a study of memory CD4+ T cells and cytomegalovirus serostatus. The sort gate was single viable CD3+CD4+CD8-CD45RO+ cells for memory CD4+ T cells. The study's findings and limits: About 40% of the roughly 150 known CMV-associated TCRbeta sequences appeared in CD4+ memory. Suggested: most of the CMV-linked TCR signature lies in CD4+ memory cells. CMV serostatus prediction reached median AUC approximately 0.95, or 0.91 with US-trained model.

The table came from immunoSEQ multiplex PCR; TCRdb's copy has only in-frame clones and leaves some out. Of around 60,000 clones in the sample, 82% were seen once. The sample consisted of memory CD4+ T cells from blood. This chain links TRBV5-4 with TRBJ1-6; 8 bases fit TRBD1. The sequence came from an adult in good health and CMV-seronegative. The CDR3, as DNA: TGTGCCAGCAGCTTGACGGGGACAGGAAATTCACCCCTCCACTTT. Translation: CASSLTGTGNSPLHF.